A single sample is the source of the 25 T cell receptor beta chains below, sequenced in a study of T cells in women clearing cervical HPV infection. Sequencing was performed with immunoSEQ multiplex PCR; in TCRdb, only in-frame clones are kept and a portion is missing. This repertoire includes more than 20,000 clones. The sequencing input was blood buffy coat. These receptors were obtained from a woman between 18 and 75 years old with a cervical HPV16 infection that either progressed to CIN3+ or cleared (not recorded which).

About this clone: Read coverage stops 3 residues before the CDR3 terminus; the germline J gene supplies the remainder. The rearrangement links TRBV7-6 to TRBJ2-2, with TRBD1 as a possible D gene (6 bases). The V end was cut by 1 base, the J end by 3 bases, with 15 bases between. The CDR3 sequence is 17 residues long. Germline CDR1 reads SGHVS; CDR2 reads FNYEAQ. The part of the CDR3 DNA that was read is TGTGCCAGCAGCTTAGTCCACCAACAGGGATACACCGGGGAG. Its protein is CASSLVHQQGYTGE. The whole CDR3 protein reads CASSLVHQQGYTGELFF.

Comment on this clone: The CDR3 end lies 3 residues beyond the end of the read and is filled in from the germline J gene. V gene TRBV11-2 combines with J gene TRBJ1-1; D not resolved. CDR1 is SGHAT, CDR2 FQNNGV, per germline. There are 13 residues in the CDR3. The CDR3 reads CASSLGHSRGAFF. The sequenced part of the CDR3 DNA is TGTGCCAGCAGCTTAGGACATTCACGGGGA.

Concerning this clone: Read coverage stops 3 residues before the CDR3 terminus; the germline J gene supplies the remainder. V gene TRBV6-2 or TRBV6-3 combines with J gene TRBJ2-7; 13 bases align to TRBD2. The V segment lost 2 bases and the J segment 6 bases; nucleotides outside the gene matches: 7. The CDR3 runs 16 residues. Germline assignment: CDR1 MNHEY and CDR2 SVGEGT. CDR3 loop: CASSYGVGTSGVEQYF. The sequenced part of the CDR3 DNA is TGTGCCAGCAGTTACGGTGTGGGGACTAGCGGGGTCGAG.

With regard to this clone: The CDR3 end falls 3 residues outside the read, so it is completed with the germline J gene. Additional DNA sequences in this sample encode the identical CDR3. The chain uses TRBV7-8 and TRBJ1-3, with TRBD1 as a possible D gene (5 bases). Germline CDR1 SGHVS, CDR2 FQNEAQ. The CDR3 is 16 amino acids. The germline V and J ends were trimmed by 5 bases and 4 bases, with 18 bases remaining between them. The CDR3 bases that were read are TGTGCCAGCAGCGCGAGCCATGGGGGGGAGGGAAACACC. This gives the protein CASSASHGGEGNT. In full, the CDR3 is CASSASHGGEGNTIYF.

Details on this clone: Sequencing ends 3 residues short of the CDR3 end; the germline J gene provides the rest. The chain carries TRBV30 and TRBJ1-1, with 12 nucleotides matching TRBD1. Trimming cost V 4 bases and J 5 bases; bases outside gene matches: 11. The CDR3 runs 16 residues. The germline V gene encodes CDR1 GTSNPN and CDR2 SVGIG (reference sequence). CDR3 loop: CAWKKGTGGAETEAFF. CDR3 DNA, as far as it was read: TGTGCCTGGAAGAAAGGGACAGGGGGCGCAGAGACTGAA.

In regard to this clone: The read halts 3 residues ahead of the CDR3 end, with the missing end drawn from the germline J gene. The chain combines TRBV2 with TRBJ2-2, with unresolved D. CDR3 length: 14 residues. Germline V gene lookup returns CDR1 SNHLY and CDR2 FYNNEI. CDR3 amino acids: CASSKITTNEKLFF. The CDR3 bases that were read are TGTGCCAGCAGCAAAATAACAACTAATGAAAAG.

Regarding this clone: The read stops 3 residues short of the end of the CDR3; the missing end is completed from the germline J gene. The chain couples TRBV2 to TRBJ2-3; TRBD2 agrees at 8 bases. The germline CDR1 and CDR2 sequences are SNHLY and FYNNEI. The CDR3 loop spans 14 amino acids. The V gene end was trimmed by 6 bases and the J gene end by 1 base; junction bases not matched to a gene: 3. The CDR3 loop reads CASSPGGGTDTQYF. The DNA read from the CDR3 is TGTGCCAGCAGCCCCGGGGGGGGCACAGATACG.

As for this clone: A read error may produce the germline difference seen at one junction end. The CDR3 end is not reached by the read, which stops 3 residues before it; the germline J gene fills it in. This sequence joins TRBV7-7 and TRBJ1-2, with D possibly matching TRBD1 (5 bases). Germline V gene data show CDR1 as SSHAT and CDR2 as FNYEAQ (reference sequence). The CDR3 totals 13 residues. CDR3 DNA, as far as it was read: TGTGCTAGCAGCTTAGCGCGGGACTACGGG. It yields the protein CASSLARDYG. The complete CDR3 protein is CASSLARDYGYTF.

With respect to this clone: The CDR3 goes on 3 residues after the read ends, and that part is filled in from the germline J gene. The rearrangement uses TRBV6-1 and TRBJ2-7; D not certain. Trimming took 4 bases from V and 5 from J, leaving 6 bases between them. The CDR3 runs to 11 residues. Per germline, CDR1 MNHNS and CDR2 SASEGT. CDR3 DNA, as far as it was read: TGTGCCAGCAGTGCTCTCCACGAG. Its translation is CASSALHE. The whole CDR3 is CASSALHEQYF.

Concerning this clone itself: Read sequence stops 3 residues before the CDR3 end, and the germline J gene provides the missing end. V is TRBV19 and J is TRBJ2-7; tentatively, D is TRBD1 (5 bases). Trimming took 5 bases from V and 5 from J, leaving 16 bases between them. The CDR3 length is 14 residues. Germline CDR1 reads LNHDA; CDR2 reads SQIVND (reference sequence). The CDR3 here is CASSPDSVRNEQYF. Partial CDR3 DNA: TGTGCCAGTAGTCCCGACAGTGTGAGGAACGAG.

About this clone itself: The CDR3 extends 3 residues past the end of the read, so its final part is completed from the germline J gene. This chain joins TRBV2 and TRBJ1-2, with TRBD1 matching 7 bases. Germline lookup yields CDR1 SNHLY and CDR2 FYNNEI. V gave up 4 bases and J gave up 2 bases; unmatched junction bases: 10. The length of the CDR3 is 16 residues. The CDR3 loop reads CASSATGLVPNYGYTF. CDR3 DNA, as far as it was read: TGTGCCAGCAGTGCGACAGGGCTAGTCCCCAACTATGGC.

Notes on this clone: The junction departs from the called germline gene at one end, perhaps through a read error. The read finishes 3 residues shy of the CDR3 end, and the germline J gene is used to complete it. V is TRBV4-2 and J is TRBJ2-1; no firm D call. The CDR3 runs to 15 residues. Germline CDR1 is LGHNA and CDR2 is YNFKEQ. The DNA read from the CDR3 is TGTGCCAGTAGCCAAGATGGAGCCCTAGACAATGAG. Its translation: CASSQDGALDNE. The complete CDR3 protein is CASSQDGALDNEQFF.

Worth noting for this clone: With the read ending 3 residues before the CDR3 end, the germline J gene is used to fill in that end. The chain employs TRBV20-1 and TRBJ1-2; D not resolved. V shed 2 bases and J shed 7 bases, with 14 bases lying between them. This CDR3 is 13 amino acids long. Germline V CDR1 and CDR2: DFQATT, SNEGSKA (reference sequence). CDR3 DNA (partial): TGCAGTGCTAGATCGGCCTGGGCAGGTGGC. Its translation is CSARSAWAGG. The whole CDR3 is CSARSAWAGGYTF.

The CDR3 is CAWSVVGGSGDTQYF. The DNA read from the CDR3 is TGTGCCTGGAGTGTGGTAGGCGGTAGCGGCGATACG. The chain recombines TRBV30 with TRBJ2-3, with D tentatively TRBD2 (6 bases). Read data end 3 residues before the CDR3 end; the end is taken from the germline J gene. This CDR3 has 15 residues. Germline V gene lookup returns CDR1 GTSNPN and CDR2 SVGIG (reference sequence). The V end was cut by 0 bases, the J end by 6 bases, with 16 bases between.

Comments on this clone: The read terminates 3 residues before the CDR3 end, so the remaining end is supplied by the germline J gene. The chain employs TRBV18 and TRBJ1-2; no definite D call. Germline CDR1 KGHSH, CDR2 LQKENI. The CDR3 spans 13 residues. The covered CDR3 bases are TGTGCCAGCTCACCCGACCGCAGCGGAGGC. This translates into CASSPDRSGG. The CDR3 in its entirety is CASSPDRSGGYTF.

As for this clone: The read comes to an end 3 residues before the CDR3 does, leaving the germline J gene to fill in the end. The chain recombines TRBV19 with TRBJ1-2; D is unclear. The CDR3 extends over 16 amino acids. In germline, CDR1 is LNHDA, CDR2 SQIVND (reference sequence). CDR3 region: CASSIDSGIRTDTYTF. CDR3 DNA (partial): TGTGCCAGTAGTATAGATTCGGGGATACGCACAGATACC.

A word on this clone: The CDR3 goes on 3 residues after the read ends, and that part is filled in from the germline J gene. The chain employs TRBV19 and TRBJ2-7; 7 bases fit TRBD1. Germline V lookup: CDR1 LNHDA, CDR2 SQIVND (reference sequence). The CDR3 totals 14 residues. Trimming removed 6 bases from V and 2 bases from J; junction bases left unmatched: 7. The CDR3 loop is CASSYSGQTYEQYF. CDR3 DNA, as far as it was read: TGTGCCAGTAGCTACTCGGGACAGACCTACGAG.

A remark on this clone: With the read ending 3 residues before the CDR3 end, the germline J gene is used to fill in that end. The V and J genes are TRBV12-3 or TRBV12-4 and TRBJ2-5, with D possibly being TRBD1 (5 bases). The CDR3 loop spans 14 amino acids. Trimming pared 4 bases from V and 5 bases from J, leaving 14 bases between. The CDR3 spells CASSSEDITETQYF. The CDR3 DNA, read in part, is TGTGCCAGCAGTTCCGAGGACATTACGGAGACC.

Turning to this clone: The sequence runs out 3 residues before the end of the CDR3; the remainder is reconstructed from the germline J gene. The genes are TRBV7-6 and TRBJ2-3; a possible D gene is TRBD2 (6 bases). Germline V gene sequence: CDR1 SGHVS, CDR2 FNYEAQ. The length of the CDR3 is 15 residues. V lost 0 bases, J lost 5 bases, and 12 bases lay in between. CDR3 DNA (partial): TGTGCCAGCAGCTTAGCGGGGGGTTCGGGAGATACG. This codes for CASSLAGGSGDT. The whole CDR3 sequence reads CASSLAGGSGDTQYF. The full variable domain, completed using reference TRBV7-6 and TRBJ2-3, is GAGVSQSPRYKVTKRGQDVALRCDPISGHVSLYWYRQALGQGPEFLTYFNYEAQQDKSGLPNDRFSAERPEGSISTLTIQRTEQRDSAMYRCASSLAGGSGDTQYFGPGTRLTVL.

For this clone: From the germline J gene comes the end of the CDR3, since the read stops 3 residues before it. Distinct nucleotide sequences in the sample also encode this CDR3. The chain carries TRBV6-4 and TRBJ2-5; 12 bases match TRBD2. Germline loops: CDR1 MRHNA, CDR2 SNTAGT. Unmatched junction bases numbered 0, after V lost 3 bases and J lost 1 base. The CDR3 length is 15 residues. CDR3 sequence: CASSETSGGQETQYF. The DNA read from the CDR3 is TGTGCCAGCAGTGAGACTAGCGGGGGCCAAGAGACC.

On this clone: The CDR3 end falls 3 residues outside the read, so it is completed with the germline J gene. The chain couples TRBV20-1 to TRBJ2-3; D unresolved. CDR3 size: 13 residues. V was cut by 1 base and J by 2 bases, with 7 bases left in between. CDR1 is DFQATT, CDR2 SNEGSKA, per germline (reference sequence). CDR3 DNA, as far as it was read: TGCAGTGCTAGAGCTAGGAACACAGATACG. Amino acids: CSARARNTDT. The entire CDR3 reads CSARARNTDTQYF.

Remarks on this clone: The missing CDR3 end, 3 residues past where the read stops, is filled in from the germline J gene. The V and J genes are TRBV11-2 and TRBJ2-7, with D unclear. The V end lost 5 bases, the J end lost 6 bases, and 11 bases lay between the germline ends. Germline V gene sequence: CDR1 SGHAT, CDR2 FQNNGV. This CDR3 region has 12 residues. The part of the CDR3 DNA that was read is TGTGCCAGCAGCCTCGGTGTGATCGAG. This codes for CASSLGVIE. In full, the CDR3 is CASSLGVIEQYF.

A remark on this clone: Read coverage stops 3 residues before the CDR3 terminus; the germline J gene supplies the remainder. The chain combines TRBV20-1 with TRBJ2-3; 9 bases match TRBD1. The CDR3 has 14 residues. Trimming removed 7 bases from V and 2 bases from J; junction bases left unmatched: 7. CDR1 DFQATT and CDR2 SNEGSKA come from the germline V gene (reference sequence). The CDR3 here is CSVGGTGNTDTQYF. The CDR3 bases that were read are TGCAGTGTAGGTGGGACAGGGAACACAGATACG.

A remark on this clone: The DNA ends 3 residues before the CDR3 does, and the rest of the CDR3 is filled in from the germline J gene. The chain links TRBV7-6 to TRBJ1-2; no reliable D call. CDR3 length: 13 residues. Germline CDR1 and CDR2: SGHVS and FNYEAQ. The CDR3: CASSSHAGYDYTF. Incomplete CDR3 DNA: TGTGCCAGCAGCTCCCACGCGGGCTACGAC.

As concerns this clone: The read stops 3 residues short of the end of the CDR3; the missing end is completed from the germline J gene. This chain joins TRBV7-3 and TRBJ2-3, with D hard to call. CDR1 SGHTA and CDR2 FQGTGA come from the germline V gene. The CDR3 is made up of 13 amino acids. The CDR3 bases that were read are TGTGCCAGCAGCTTAATACTGCAAGAGACG. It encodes CASSLILQET. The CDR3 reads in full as CASSLILQETQYF.